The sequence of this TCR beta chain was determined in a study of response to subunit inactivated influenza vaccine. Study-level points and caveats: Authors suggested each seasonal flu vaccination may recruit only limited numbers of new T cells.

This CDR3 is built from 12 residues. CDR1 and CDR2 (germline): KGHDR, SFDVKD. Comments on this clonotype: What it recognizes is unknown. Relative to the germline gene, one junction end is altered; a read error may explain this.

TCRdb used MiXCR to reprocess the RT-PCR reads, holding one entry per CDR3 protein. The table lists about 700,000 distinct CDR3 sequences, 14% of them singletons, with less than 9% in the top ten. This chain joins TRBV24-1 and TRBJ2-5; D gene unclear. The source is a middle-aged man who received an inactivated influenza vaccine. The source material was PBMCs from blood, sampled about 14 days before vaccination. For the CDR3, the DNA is TGTGCCACCAGCGATTTGGCAGAGACCCAGTACTTC. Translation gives CATSDLAETQYF.